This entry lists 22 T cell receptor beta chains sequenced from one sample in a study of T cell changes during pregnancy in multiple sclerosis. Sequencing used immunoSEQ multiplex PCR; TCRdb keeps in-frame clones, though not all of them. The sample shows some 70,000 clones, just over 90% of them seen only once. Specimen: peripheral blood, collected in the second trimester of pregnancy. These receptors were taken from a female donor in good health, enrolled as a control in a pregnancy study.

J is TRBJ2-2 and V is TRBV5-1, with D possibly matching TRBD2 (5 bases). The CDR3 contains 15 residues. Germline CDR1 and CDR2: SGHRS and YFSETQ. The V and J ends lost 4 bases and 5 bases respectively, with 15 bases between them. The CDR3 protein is CASSQDPSRTGELFF. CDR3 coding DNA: TGCGCCAGCAGCCAAGACCCTAGCAGGACCGGGGAGCTGTTTTTT.

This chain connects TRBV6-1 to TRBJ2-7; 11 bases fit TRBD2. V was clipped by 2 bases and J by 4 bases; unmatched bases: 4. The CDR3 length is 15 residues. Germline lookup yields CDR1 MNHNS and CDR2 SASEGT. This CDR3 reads CASSEIAGGIYEQYF. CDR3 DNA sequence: TGTGCCAGCAGTGAAATAGCGGGGGGGATATACGAGCAGTACTTC.

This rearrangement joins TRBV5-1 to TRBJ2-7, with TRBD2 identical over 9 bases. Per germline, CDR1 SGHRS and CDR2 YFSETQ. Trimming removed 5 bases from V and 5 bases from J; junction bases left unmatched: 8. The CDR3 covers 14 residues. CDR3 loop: CASSISGSLDEQYF. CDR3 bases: TGCGCCAGCAGTATTAGCGGGAGTTTAGACGAGCAGTACTTC.

CDR3 sequence reads: CASSPTSSGELFF. In DNA form, the CDR3 reads TGTGCCAGCTCACCAACTAGCTCCGGGGAGCTGTTTTTT. The rearrangement joins TRBV18 to TRBJ2-2; tentative D call: TRBD2 (6 bases). CDR3 size: 13 residues. Germline V gene data show CDR1 as KGHSH and CDR2 as LQKENI. The V end was cut by 2 bases, the J end by 6 bases, with 7 bases between.

In DNA, the CDR3 is TGTGCCAGCAGCGTAGAACCTAGCGGGACCCAGTACTTC. Its translation is CASSVEPSGTQYF. V gene TRBV9 combines with J gene TRBJ2-5, with 7 bases fitting TRBD2. V lost 0 bases and J lost 7; bases outside the gene matches: 3. The CDR3 loop spans 13 amino acids. Looked up from germline, CDR1 is SGDLS and CDR2 is YYNGEE.

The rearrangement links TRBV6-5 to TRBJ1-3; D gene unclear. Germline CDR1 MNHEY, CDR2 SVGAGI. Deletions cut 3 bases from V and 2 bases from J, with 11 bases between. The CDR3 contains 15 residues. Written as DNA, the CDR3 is TGTGCCAGCAGTTATTTCCCCCTTCCTGGAAACACCATATATTTT. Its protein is CASSYFPLPGNTIYF.

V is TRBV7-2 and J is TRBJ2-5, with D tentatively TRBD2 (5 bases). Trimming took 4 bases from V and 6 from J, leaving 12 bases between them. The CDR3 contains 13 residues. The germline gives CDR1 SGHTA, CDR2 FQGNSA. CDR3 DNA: TGTGCCAGCAGCTCGAGGGTGCAGCAGACCCAGTACTTC. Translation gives CASSSRVQQTQYF.

The CDR3 is CASSLMGTGFTEAFF. The DNA for the CDR3 is TGTGCCAGCAGCTTAATGGGGACAGGGTTCACTGAAGCTTTCTTT. The chain uses TRBV5-6 and TRBJ1-1; TRBD1 matches 9 bases. CDR1 and CDR2 (germline): SGHDT, YYEEEE. This CDR3 is 15 amino acids long. Losses at the gene ends were 2 bases for V and 4 bases for J; bases not matched to a gene: 6.

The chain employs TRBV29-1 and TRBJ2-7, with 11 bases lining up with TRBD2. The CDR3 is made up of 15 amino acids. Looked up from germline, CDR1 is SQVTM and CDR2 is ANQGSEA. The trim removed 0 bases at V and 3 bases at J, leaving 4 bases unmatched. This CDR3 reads CSVEELAGGFYEQYF. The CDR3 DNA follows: TGCAGCGTTGAAGAGCTAGCGGGAGGTTTCTACGAGCAGTACTTC.

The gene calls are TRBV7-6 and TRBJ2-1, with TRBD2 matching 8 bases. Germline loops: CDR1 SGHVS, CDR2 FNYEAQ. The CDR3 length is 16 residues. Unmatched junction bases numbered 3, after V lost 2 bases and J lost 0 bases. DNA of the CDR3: TGTGCCAGCAGCTTACTGGGGACTAGCTCCTACAATGAGCAGTTCTTC. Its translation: CASSLLGTSSYNEQFF.

The CDR3 here is CASSRLAGSLSYEQYF. For the CDR3, the DNA is TGCGCCAGCAGCCGACTAGCGGGATCCCTCTCCTACGAGCAGTACTTC. The V call is TRBV4-1, the J call TRBJ2-7; 11 bases map to TRBD2. J gave up 0 bases and V 4 bases, and 5 bases lay outside the gene matches. The CDR3 loop spans 16 amino acids. The germline CDR1 and CDR2 sequences are MGHRA and YSYEKL.

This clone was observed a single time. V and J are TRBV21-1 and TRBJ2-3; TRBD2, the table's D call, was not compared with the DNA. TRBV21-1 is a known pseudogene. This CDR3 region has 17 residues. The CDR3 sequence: CASSKRRAGRVTDTQYF. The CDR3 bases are TGTGCCAGCAGCAAACGGAGAGCGGGTCGAGTCACAGATACGCAGTATTTT.

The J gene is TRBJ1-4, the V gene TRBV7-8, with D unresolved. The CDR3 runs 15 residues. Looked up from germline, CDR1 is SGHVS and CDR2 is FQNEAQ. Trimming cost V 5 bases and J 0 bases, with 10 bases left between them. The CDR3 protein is CASSPFGTTNEKLFF. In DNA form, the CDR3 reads TGTGCCAGCAGCCCCTTCGGTACAACTAATGAAAAACTGTTTTTT.

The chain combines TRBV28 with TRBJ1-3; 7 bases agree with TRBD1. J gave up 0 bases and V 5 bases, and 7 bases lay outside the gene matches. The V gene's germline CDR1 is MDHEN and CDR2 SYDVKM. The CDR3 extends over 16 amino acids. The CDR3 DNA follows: TGTGCCAGCAGTCTGTACAGGGGCAACTCTGGAAACACCATATATTTT. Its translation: CASSLYRGNSGNTIYF.

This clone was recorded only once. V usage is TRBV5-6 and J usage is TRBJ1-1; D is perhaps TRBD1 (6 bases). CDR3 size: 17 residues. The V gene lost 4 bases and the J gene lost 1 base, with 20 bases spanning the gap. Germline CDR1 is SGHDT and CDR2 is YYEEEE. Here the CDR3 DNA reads TGTGCCAGCAGCCCCCTGGCAGGTCCCAGGGGGAACACTGAAGCTTTCTTT. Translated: CASSPLAGPRGNTEAFF.

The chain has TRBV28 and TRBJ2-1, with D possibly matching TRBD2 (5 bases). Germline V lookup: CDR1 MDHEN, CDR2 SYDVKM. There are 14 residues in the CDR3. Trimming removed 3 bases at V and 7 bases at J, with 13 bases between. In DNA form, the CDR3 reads TGTGCCAGCAGTTTGAGAGGGCCAGGAAATGAGCAGTTCTTC. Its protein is CASSLRGPGNEQFF.

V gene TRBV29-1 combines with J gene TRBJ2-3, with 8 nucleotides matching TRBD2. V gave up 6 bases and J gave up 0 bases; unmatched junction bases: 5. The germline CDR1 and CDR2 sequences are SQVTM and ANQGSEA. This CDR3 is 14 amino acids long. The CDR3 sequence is CSVGRAGSTDTQYF. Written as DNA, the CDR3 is TGCAGCGTCGGGAGGGCAGGGAGCACAGATACGCAGTATTTT.

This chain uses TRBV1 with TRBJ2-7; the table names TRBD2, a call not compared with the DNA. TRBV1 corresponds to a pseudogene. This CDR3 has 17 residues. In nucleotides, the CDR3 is TGCACCAGCAGCCAAGATCCGGGACTAGCCCTATCCTACGAGCAGTACTTC. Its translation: CTSSQDPGLALSYEQYF.

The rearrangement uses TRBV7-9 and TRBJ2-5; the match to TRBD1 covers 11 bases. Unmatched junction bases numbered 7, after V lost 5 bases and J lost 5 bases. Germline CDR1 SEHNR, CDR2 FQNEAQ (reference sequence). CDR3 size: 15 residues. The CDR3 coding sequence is TGTGCCAGCAGCCTAATAGGGACAGGGGGGGAGACCCAGTACTTC. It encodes CASSLIGTGGETQYF.

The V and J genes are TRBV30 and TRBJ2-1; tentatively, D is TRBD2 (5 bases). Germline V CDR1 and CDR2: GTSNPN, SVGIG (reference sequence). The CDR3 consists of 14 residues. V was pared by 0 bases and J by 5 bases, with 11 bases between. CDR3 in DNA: TGTGCCTGGAGTGTAGGAGGTATGAACAATGAGCAGTTCTTC. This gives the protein CAWSVGGMNNEQFF.

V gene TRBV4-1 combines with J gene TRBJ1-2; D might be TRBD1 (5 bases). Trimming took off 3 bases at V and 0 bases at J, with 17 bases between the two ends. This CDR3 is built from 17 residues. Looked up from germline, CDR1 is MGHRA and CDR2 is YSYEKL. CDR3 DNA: TGCGCCAGCAGCCACCAAATACGGGGGGTAGCTAACTATGGCTACACCTTC. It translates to CASSHQIRGVANYGYTF.

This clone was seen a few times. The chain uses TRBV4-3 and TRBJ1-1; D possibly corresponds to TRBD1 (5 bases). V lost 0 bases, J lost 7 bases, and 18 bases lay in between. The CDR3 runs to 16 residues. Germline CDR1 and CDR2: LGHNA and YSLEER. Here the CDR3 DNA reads TGCGCCAGCAGCCAAGACGGGGGAGGAGGGCCAAATGAAGCTTTCTTT. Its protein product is CASSQDGGGGPNEAFF.